A selection of T cell receptor beta chains follows, all from one sample in a study of blood T cell repertoires in COVID-19. TCRdb's table, derived via immunoSEQ multiplex PCR, lists solely in-frame clones and lacks some. The sample carries 200,000 to 300,000 clones, about 90% recorded once. The material sequenced was peripheral blood. All receptors come from a man between 60 and 75 years old with acute or convalescent COVID-19. CDR3s include the opening cysteine and the closing phenylalanine or tryptophan. The order of the fields is V gene, J gene, CDR3 protein.

V: TRBV5-6
J: TRBJ1-4
CDR3: CASSLALAGATQVEKLFF

V: TRBV28
J: TRBJ2-5
CDR3: CASVAGGNQETQYF

V: TRBV11-3
J: TRBJ2-3
CDR3: CASSLARGRGDTQYF

V: TRBV7-2
J: TRBJ2-1
CDR3: CASSLNRDNEQFF

V: TRBV3-1/TRBV3-2
J: TRBJ1-6
CDR3: CASSQDRGSPLHF

V: TRBV27
J: TRBJ1-1
CDR3: CASRLGGEAFF

V: TRBV7-2
J: TRBJ2-1
CDR3: CASSLFLNNEQFF

V: TRBV5-1
J: TRBJ2-5
CDR3: CASSPNQETQYF

V: TRBV19
J: TRBJ1-6
CDR3: CASTPGVNNSPLHF

V: TRBV30
J: TRBJ2-7
CDR3: CAWNPGGEGTYEQYF

V: TRBV6-2/TRBV6-3
J: TRBJ1-3
CDR3: CASSYSSAGTGNTIYF

V: TRBV29-1
J: TRBJ1-5
CDR3: CSVVSGDQPQHF

V: TRBV5-1
J: TRBJ1-2
CDR3: CASSPGTATYGYTF

V: TRBV7-6
J: TRBJ1-3
CDR3: CASSLGTSNSGNTIYF

V: TRBV5-4
J: TRBJ2-7
CDR3: CASSLKREPYEQYF

V: TRBV3-1/TRBV3-2
J: TRBJ1-1
CDR3: CASSQGEGRGAFF

V: TRBV6-5
J: TRBJ2-7
CDR3: CASSFSGALSSYEQYF

V: TRBV28
J: TRBJ2-2
CDR3: CASSAIAGSATGELFF

V: TRBV7-3
J: TRBJ2-7
CDR3: CASSLSGQHEQYF

V: TRBV6-1
J: TRBJ1-3
CDR3: CASSEATGRNTIYF

V: TRBV5-5
J: TRBJ1-1
CDR3: CASSLALATEAFF

V: TRBV7-2
J: TRBJ2-3
CDR3: CASSFRAGFTDTQYF

V: TRBV4-3
J: TRBJ1-1
CDR3: CASSPAGGQGNTEAFF

V: TRBV19
J: TRBJ2-1
CDR3: CASSISGTRKGNEQFF

V: TRBV28
J: TRBJ1-5
CDR3: CASITRTGNQPQHF

V: TRBV4-1
J: TRBJ2-6
CDR3: CASSQVTGGGGANVLTF

V: TRBV7-9
J: TRBJ1-5
CDR3: CASSSPSGTGYNQPQHF

V: TRBV28
J: TRBJ2-2
CDR3: CASSSPGLPRGGELFF

V: TRBV6-6
J: TRBJ1-4
CDR3: CASNLQRWEKLFF

V: TRBV6-2/TRBV6-3
J: TRBJ2-7
CDR3: CASSPARSGRAYEQYF

V: TRBV5-1
J: TRBJ1-1
CDR3: CASSLALGSTGEAFF

V: TRBV29-1
J: TRBJ1-5
CDR3: CSVELQGDNQPQHF

V: TRBV6-2/TRBV6-3
J: TRBJ2-2
CDR3: CASSYGGNEAGELFF

V: TRBV19
J: TRBJ2-7
CDR3: CASGNIGTAAEQYF

V: TRBV29-1
J: TRBJ2-1
CDR3: CSVEDPGQSSYNEQFF

V: TRBV28
J: TRBJ2-7
CDR3: CASSAPGLGEQYF

V: TRBV19
J: TRBJ1-2
CDR3: CASSPLGQGGYTF

V: TRBV28
J: TRBJ1-3
CDR3: CASSSNPGQGHGNTIYF

V: TRBV5-4
J: TRBJ2-1
CDR3: CASSRGGGNYNEQFF

V: TRBV6-6
J: TRBJ1-4
CDR3: CASSYSRPDRGEKLFF

V: TRBV28
J: TRBJ2-3
CDR3: CASSPPGQSRDTQYF

V: TRBV7-6
J: TRBJ2-5
CDR3: CASSLGEVRGETQYF

V: TRBV6-2/TRBV6-3
J: TRBJ2-3
CDR3: CASSYPRGTDTQYF

V: TRBV28
J: TRBJ2-1
CDR3: CASSSQGGNEQFF

V: TRBV4-2
J: TRBJ2-7
CDR3: CASSRRDSSYEQYF

V: TRBV9
J: TRBJ1-1
CDR3: CASSVAPSTEAFF

V: TRBV29-1
J: TRBJ1-1
CDR3: CSVVEGTGGTEAFF

V: TRBV7-9
J: TRBJ1-1
CDR3: CASTLTPGRHEAFF

V: TRBV5-1
J: TRBJ1-1
CDR3: CASSPDRITEAFF

V: TRBV6-2/TRBV6-3
J: TRBJ1-4
CDR3: CASSYSGQGDEKLFF

V: TRBV29-1
J: TRBJ2-3
CDR3: CSSDRDVGTDTQYF

V: TRBV5-1
J: TRBJ1-2
CDR3: CASSSDPGGGYTF

V: TRBV5-1
J: TRBJ1-3
CDR3: CASSLGSGLGNTIYF

V: TRBV4-1
J: TRBJ2-7
CDR3: CASSLGRDRGLSYEQYF

V: TRBV3-1/TRBV3-2
J: TRBJ1-2
CDR3: CASSQNTDVYGYTF

V: TRBV7-9
J: TRBJ2-1
CDR3: CASSTQGGRSSYNEQFF

V: TRBV6-5
J: TRBJ2-7
CDR3: CASGTSGSYEQYF

V: TRBV10-3
J: TRBJ2-2
CDR3: CAIRQGLDTGELFF

V: TRBV10-3
J: TRBJ1-2
CDR3: CAIKGTQSFGYTF

V: TRBV28
J: TRBJ2-1
CDR3: CASSFRTTYNEQFF